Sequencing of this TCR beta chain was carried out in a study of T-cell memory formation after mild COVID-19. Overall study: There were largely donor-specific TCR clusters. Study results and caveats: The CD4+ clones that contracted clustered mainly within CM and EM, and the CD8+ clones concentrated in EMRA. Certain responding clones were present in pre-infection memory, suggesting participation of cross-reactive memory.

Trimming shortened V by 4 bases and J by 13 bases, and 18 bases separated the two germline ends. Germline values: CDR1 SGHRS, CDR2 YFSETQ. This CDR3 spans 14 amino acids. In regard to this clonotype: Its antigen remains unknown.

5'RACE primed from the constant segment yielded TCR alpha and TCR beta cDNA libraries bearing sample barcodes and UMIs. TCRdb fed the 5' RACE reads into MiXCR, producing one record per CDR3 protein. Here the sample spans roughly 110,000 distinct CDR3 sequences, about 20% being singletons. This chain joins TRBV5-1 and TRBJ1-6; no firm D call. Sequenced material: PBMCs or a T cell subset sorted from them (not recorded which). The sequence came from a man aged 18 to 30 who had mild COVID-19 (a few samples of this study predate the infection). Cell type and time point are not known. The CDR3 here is CASSGSGKFSPLHF. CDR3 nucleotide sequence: TGCGCCAGCAGCGGATCGGGGAAATTTTCTCCCCTCCACTTT.